These T cell receptor beta chains were read from a single sample in a study of T cell responses to AZD1222 COVID-19 vaccine. TCRdb's table, derived via immunoSEQ multiplex PCR, lists solely in-frame clones and lacks some. Among around 94,000 clones listed, 86% were seen once. Sequenced material: peripheral blood, taken on day 0 of AZD1222 vaccination. The receptors stem from an adult in good health. The CDR3 runs from the conserved cysteine through the conserved F or W. D genes are given only for firm matches. The size field is filled for only some rows; it gives once, few, many or a size class.

TGTGCCAGTACCCTCTGGGCAGGGCCCGGCAATCAGCCCCAGCATTTT	CASTLWAGPGNQPQHF	TRBV19	TRBJ1-5	NA	NA
TGTGCCAGCAGTATCGGACGGAACACTGAAGCTTTCTTT	CASSIGRNTEAFF	TRBV2	TRBJ1-1	NA	NA
TGTGCCAGCAGCGCATCAGGGTCTGGGGCCAACGTCCTGACTTTC	CASSASGSGANVLTF	TRBV3-1/TRBV3-2	TRBJ2-6	NA	NA
TGTGCCAGCAGCTTGGGTATGTGGGACACGTACTTC	CASSLGMWDTYF	TRBV5-6	TRBJ2-7	NA	few
TGTGCCAGCAGCTCGACAGGGGAAATCTACGAGCAGTACTTC	CASSSTGEIYEQYF	TRBV28	TRBJ2-7	TRBD1	NA
TGTGCCACCAGTGTCAGACTAGCGGGAGTCACAGATACGCAGTATTTT	CATSVRLAGVTDTQYF	TRBV24-1	TRBJ2-3	TRBD2	NA
TGCGCCAGCAGCCAAGACCCCCAGGGGGGGAGTTCACCCCTCCACTTT	CASSQDPQGGSSPLHF	TRBV4-3	TRBJ1-6	TRBD1	many
TGTGCCAGCAGCCAGGACAGGGTATCTGGAAACACCATATATTTT	CASSQDRVSGNTIYF	TRBV7-2	TRBJ1-3	TRBD1	NA
TGTGCCAGCAGCCAGAGGAGCTCTGGGGCCAACGTCCTGACTTTC	CASSQRSSGANVLTF	TRBV3-1/TRBV3-2	TRBJ2-6	NA	NA
TGCAGCGTTGAGGAGACTGGGTTTGAGCAGTTCTTC	CSVEETGFEQFF	TRBV29-1	TRBJ2-1	NA	NA
TGTGCCAGCAGTTCCCCCTCCCGGGACGGCCGTAATGAGCAGTTCTTC	CASSSPSRDGRNEQFF	TRBV27	TRBJ2-1	NA	NA
TGTGCCAGCAGCCAAGACCCCGTGACCTACGGTGAAAAACTGTTTTTT	CASSQDPVTYGEKLFF	TRBV14	TRBJ1-4	NA	NA
TGTGCCAGCAGCCGCCGGACAGGGAGGGACACTGAAGCTTTCTTT	CASSRRTGRDTEAFF	TRBV14	TRBJ1-1	TRBD1	NA
TGTGCCAGCAGTCTCCGGGGCACTGAAGCTTTCTTT	CASSLRGTEAFF	TRBV6-5	TRBJ1-1	NA	NA
TGTGCCAGCAGTTCCCGACTAGCGGGGAGCACAGATACGCAGTATTTT	CASSSRLAGSTDTQYF	TRBV6-2/TRBV6-3	TRBJ2-3	TRBD2	NA
TGTGCCAGCAGTGCGGGACAGGGATTACACACTGAAGCTTTCTTT	CASSAGQGLHTEAFF	TRBV27	TRBJ1-1	TRBD1	NA
TGTGCCAGCAGCCTTCCGGGACTAGCGGGAAATGAGCAGTTCTTC	CASSLPGLAGNEQFF	TRBV14	TRBJ2-1	TRBD2	NA
TGTGCCAGCAGGAAACCGGGACAAACCTCTAACTATGGCTACACCTTC	CASRKPGQTSNYGYTF	TRBV28	TRBJ1-2	NA	NA
TGTGCCAGCACGATCTACAGGGTGGCGTACGAGCAGTACTTC	CASTIYRVAYEQYF	TRBV6-5	TRBJ2-7	NA	NA
TGTGCCAGCAGCGATAGCGGGGTCGTAGACGAGCAGTACTTC	CASSDSGVVDEQYF	TRBV7-2	TRBJ2-7	TRBD2	NA
TGTGCCAGCACTACCCGGACAGACTATGGCTACACCTTC	CASTTRTDYGYTF	TRBV12-3/TRBV12-4	TRBJ1-2	NA	few
TGCGCCAGCAGCCAAGAAGGTCAGGGGCAGGGGGGCGGTTCACCCCTCCACTTT	CASSQEGQGQGGGSPLHF	TRBV4-1	TRBJ1-6	TRBD1	NA
TGTGCCAGCAGTTTCTCGGATGAAAGCAATCAGCCCCAGCATTTT	CASSFSDESNQPQHF	TRBV28	TRBJ1-5	NA	NA
TGTGCCAGCAGCCCTGGACAGGGGTCTAGCACAGATACGCAGTATTTT	CASSPGQGSSTDTQYF	TRBV11-1	TRBJ2-3	TRBD1	NA
TGCGCCAGCAGCTTGCACGGAGCGAACACTGAAGCTTTCTTT	CASSLHGANTEAFF	TRBV5-1	TRBJ1-1	NA	few
TGTGCCAGCAGCTTGAGTTACGGCACCTACGAGCAGTACTTC	CASSLSYGTYEQYF	TRBV7-2	TRBJ2-7	NA	NA
TGTGCCATCAGTGTCGCACGGGAGAACACTGAAGCTTTCTTT	CAISVARENTEAFF	TRBV10-3	TRBJ1-1	NA	NA
TGTGCCAGCAGCCCTGTCTCCCGATTCGACGAGCAGTACTTC	CASSPVSRFDEQYF	TRBV28	TRBJ2-7	NA	NA
TGTGCCAGCAGCGCACAGGATTTCTATGGCTACACCTTC	CASSAQDFYGYTF	TRBV11-2	TRBJ1-2	NA	NA
TGCGCCAGAAGACAGGGGGAACCTAGCAATCAGCCCCAGCATTTT	CARRQGEPSNQPQHF	TRBV10-1	TRBJ1-5	TRBD1	NA
TGTGCCAGTTCGTATAGTAGAGGGAGTAGCGGGAGTAAGACCCAGTACTTC	CASSYSRGSSGSKTQYF	TRBV19	TRBJ2-5	TRBD2	few
TGTGCCAGCAGTTACTCGTGGGTTGACACTGAAGCTTTCTTT	CASSYSWVDTEAFF	TRBV6-2/TRBV6-3	TRBJ1-1	NA	NA
TGTGCCAGCAGTGAGCCGGGGGATTTCAACACTGAAGCTTTCTTT	CASSEPGDFNTEAFF	TRBV25-1	TRBJ1-1	NA	few
TGTGCCAGTAGTATAGACAGTGGGGCCAACGTCCTGACTTTC	CASSIDSGANVLTF	TRBV19	TRBJ2-6	NA	NA
TGTGCCAGCAGCTCCGACGGCGTTTCACCCCTCCACTTT	CASSSDGVSPLHF	TRBV7-3	TRBJ1-6	NA	once
TGCGCCAGCAGCCTACAGGGGGTCTACAATGAGCAGTTCTTC	CASSLQGVYNEQFF	TRBV5-1	TRBJ2-1	TRBD1	once
TGTGCCAGCAGCCGCTCCACCGGGTCTCGACCCGGGGAGCTGTTTTTT	CASSRSTGSRPGELFF	TRBV9	TRBJ2-2	NA	NA